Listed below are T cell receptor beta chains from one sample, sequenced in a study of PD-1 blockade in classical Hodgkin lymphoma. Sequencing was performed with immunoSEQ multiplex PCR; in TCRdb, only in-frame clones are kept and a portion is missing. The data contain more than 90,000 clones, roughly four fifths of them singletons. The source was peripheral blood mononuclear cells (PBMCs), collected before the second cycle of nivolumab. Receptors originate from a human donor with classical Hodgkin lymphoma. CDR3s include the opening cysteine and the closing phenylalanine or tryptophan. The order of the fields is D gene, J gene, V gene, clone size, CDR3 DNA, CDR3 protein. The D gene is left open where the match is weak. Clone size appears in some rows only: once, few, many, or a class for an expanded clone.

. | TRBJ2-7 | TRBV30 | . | TGTGCCTGGAGTGCTCGGGTCGCGGGGGAGCAGTACTTC | CAWSARVAGEQYF
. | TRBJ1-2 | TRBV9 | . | TGTGCCAGCAGCGTAGGACAGGCAAACTATGGCTACACCTTC | CASSVGQANYGYTF
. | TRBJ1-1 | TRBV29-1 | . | TGCAGCGGGGGACTGGAGCTGACTGAAGCTTTCTTT | CSGGLELTEAFF
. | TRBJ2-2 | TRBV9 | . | TGTGCCAGCAGCGTAGCGGTCTACACCGGGGAGCTGTTTTTT | CASSVAVYTGELFF
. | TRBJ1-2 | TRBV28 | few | TGTGCCAGCAGTTTAGGGCAGGGGTATGGCTACACCTTC | CASSLGQGYGYTF
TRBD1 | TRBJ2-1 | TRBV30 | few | TGTGCCTGGAGTGTAGGTAGGGGGCGTTTGGATGAGCAGTTCTTC | CAWSVGRGRLDEQFF
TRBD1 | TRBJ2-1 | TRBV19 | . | TGTGCCAGTAGTATAGACGGGACAGACAATGAGCAGTTCTTC | CASSIDGTDNEQFF
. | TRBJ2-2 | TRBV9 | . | TGTGCCAGCAGTTCATCAATACTAGACGCGAACACCGGGGAGCTGTTTTTT | CASSSSILDANTGELFF
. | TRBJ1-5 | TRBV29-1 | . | TGCAGCGTATTCCAGGGTAAGGGGCAGCCCCAGCATTTT | CSVFQGKGQPQHF
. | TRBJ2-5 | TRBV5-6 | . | TGTGCCAGCAGTTTTTATCTGGGGACCCAGTACTTC | CASSFYLGTQYF
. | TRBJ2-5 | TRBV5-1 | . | TGCGCCAGCAGCTTGGGGGGTGGCGAGACCCAGTACTTC | CASSLGGGETQYF
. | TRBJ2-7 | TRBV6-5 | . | TGTGCCAGCAGCCCCGGCGGTAGCCATTTCGTTCAGTACTTC | CASSPGGSHFVQYF
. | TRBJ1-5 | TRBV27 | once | TGTGCCAGCAGGGTCAACAGGTATCAGCCCCAGCATTTT | CASRVNRYQPQHF
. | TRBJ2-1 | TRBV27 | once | TGTGCCAGCAGTTTTGCGAATGAGCAGTTCTTC | CASSFANEQFF
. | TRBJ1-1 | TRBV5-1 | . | TGCGCCAGCAGCTTGGAGGGGCAGGGTATGGACACTGAAGCTTTCTTT | CASSLEGQGMDTEAFF
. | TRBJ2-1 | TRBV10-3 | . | TGTGCCATCAGTGAGTACGATGAGCAGTTCTTC | CAISEYDEQFF
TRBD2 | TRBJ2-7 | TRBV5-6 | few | TGTGCCAGCAGCGAGACTAGCGGATACTACGAGCAGTACTTC | CASSETSGYYEQYF
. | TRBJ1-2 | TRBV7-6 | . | TGTGCCAGCAGCTTGGGGAGGGTGAATGGCTACACCTTC | CASSLGRVNGYTF
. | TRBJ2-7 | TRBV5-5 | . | TGTGCCAGCAGCTTGGAAGGGCGGGCCTACGAGCAGTACTTC | CASSLEGRAYEQYF
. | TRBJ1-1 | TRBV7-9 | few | TGTGCCAGCCGACAGTACGACACTGAAGCTTTCTTT | CASRQYDTEAFF
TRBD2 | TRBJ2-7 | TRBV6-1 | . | TGTGCCAGCATCGGGGGGGTGGCCTCCTACGAGCAGTACTTC | CASIGGVASYEQYF
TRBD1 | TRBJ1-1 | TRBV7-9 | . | TGTGCCAGCAGCTTAGCGCGGGCAGGGGGCGAAGCTTTCTTT | CASSLARAGGEAFF
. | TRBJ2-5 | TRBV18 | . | TGTGCCAGCTCACCGGACAGCCTGACCCAGTACTTC | CASSPDSLTQYF
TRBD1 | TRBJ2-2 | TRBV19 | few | TGTGCCAGTAGTCCAGGGACAGGGACCGGGGAGCTGTTTTTT | CASSPGTGTGELFF
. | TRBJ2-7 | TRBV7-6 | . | TGTGCCAGCAGCGTGGCAGACGCAGCCTCTTACGAGCAGTACTTC | CASSVADAASYEQYF
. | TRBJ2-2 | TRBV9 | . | TGTGCCAGCAGCGCTGGACATTACACCGGGGAGCTGTTTTTT | CASSAGHYTGELFF
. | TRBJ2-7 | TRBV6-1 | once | TGTGCCAGCAGTGGCGTAAGCGAGCAGTACTTC | CASSGVSEQYF
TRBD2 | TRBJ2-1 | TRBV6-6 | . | TGTGCCAGCAGTCCTGGACTAGCGGGAGCCAATGAGCAGTTCTTC | CASSPGLAGANEQFF
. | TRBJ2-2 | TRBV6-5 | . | TGTGCCAGCAGACCAGGGGAGAGGGCCGGGGAGCTGTTTTTT | CASRPGERAGELFF
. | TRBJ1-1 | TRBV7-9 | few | TGTGCCAGCAGGGCAGATAACACTGAAGCTTTCTTT | CASRADNTEAFF
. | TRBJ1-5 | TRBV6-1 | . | TGTGCCAGCAGCAGGGGTTGGTACCAGCCCCAGCATTTT | CASSRGWYQPQHF
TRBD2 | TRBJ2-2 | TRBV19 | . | TGTGCCAGTAGTATTGTGGTCGGCCGGGAGGGCCTCCCGAACACCGGGGAGCTGTTTTTT | CASSIVVGREGLPNTGELFF
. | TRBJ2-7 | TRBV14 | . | TGTGCCAGCAGCCAATTGTCGGGAACCTACGAGCAGTACTTC | CASSQLSGTYEQYF
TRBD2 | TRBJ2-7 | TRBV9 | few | TGTGCCAGCAGAGGGACTAGCGGGTACTACGAGCAGTACTTC | CASRGTSGYYEQYF
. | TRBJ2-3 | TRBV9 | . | TGTGCCAGCAGCGTAGAGGACGGGAGACAAGCAGATACGCAGTATTTT | CASSVEDGRQADTQYF
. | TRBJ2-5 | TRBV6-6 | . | TGTGCCAGCAGTTACCAGTCGTCGGGGGGCGAGACCCAGTACTTC | CASSYQSSGGETQYF
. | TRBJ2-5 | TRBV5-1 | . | TGCGCCAGCGGCGTCCCCCCCGGAGAGACCCAGTACTTC | CASGVPPGETQYF